The clone carrying this T cell receptor (beta chain) was detected ten times or more. The data originate from a study of regulatory T cells in long-lasting Graves disease. Study details: Persistence in Graves' disease required over 5 years of antithyroid drugs plus positive TSH receptor antibodies.

Arm-PCR with iRepertoire HTBI primers amplified the CDR3 regions for these TCR beta libraries. Authors' data handling: Identification yielded about 66 TRBV and 15 or so TRBJ segments across samples. TCRdb redid the calling of the multiplex PCR reads with MiXCR, one entry per CDR3 protein. The V and J calls were determined by TCRdb, not by the authors. The table shows around 460,000 distinct CDR3 sequences, with about a fifth occurring only once. Indicated time point: persistent/refractory GD, antithyroid drugs over 5 years with positive TRAb. After RNA was extracted from PBMCs, the TCR library was made from it. The sample was peripheral blood mononuclear cells (PBMCs), taken when the disease was refractory, from a patient treated with antithyroid drugs. The origin of this receptor is a female donor with Graves disease.

The CDR3 loop is CASSQPGKESYEQYF. CDR3 bases: TGTGCCAGCAGCCAACCGGGGAAGGAGTCCTACGAGCAGTACTTC. The chain uses TRBV12-3 or TRBV12-4 and TRBJ2-7; TRBD2 might be the D (5 bases). This CDR3 comprises 15 residues. The V and J ends lost 6 bases and 1 base respectively, with 16 bases between them.